This entry lists 14 T cell receptor beta chains sequenced from one sample in a study of cytomegalovirus exposure and HLA in healthy donors. Clones were read by immunoSEQ multiplex PCR, and TCRdb kept only the in-frame ones, dropping some. There are roughly 130,000 clones in the sample; approximately 87% occur only once, and roughly 3% lies in the top ten. Sequencing used PBMCs. Receptors originate from a man between 18 and 29 years old in good health and CMV-seronegative.

This chain uses TRBV10-2 with TRBJ2-1; 13 bases agree with TRBD2. The J segment lost 8 bases and the V segment lost 3 bases, leaving 10 bases of the junction unmatched. CDR1 WSHSY and CDR2 SAAADI come from the germline V gene. The CDR3 totals 17 residues. For the CDR3, the DNA is TGCGCCAGCAGTGAATTGGCCGGACTAGCGGGAGTGTATGAGCAGTTCTTC. Its protein is CASSELAGLAGVYEQFF.

The chain couples TRBV19 to TRBJ1-5; D is ambiguous. This CDR3 spans 14 amino acids. V dropped 1 base and J dropped 3 bases, with 7 bases sitting between them. Germline-derived CDR1 and CDR2 are LNHDA and SQIVND (reference sequence). The CDR3 spells CASSIGRNNQPQHF. CDR3 DNA sequence: TGTGCCAGTAGTATAGGGAGAAACAATCAGCCCCAGCATTTT.

The rearrangement uses TRBV11-2 and TRBJ2-3; 8 bases are shared with TRBD2. Germline-derived CDR1 and CDR2 are SGHAT and FQNNGV. The CDR3 length is 15 residues. The J segment lost 9 bases and the V segment lost 1 base, leaving 9 bases of the junction unmatched. For the CDR3, the DNA is TGTGCCAGCAGCTTAGCCGGGACTAGAGATGTAACGCAGTATTTT. Amino acids: CASSLAGTRDVTQYF.

The chain couples TRBV6-1 to TRBJ2-1; 8 positions match TRBD2. Germline V gene lookup returns CDR1 MNHNS and CDR2 SASEGT. V shed 6 bases and J 1 base; nucleotides not matched to a gene: 2. This CDR3 contains 14 residues. CDR3 DNA sequence: TGTGCCAGCAGCGGGAGGGGATCCTACAATGAGCAGTTCTTC. This codes for CASSGRGSYNEQFF.

This clone occurred a few times. The chain links TRBV2 to TRBJ1-4; D call uncertain. The germline V gene has CDR1 SNHLY and CDR2 FYNNEI. The CDR3 has 17 amino acids. V was cut by 2 bases and J by 6 bases, with 19 bases left in between. The CDR3 nucleotides read TGTGCCAGCAGTGAATCCCGAACACGGCCCGGGGATGAAAAACTGTTTTTT. It specifies CASSESRTRPGDEKLFF.

The V gene is TRBV18, the J gene TRBJ2-4; possibly TRBD1 for D (6 bases). V was clipped by 1 base and J by 9 bases, with 16 bases between them. Germline V lookup: CDR1 KGHSH, CDR2 LQKENI. The CDR3 consists of 15 residues. Written as DNA, the CDR3 is TGTGCCAGCTCACCACAGAGGGGGAGTCCTGCCATTCAGTACTTC. Translation: CASSPQRGSPAIQYF.

CDR3 loop: CASSSPHKLAGGGNSYNEQFF. The DNA of the CDR3 is TGTGCCAGCAGCTCTCCACATAAACTAGCGGGAGGGGGGAATTCCTACAATGAGCAGTTCTTC. The chain uses TRBV7-8 and TRBJ2-1, with 13 bases lining up with TRBD2. V lost 4 bases and J lost 1; bases outside the gene matches: 16. CDR1 is SGHVS and CDR2 is FQNEAQ in the germline V gene. The CDR3 runs 21 residues.

The chain combines TRBV27 with TRBJ2-7; D call uncertain. Trimming shortened V by 5 bases and J by 0 bases, and 14 bases separated the two germline ends. In germline, CDR1 is MNHEY, CDR2 SMNVEV (reference sequence). The CDR3 consists of 15 residues. For the CDR3, the DNA is TGTGCCAGCAGTCTTTCCCCTGACACCTCCTACGAGCAGTACTTC. Encoded protein: CASSLSPDTSYEQYF.

The chain carries TRBV10-3 and TRBJ1-2, with 10 bases identical to TRBD1. With V trimmed by 0 bases and J by 8 bases, 6 bases remained unmatched. The CDR3 is 15 amino acids. In germline, CDR1 is ENHRY, CDR2 SYGVKD. CDR3 sequence: CAISESVGQGRGYTF. The CDR3 DNA follows: TGTGCCATCAGTGAGTCGGTGGGACAGGGGAGAGGCTACACCTTC.

J is TRBJ2-5 and V is TRBV2; D not resolved. V was shortened by 1 base and J by 4 bases, with 10 bases between the two germline ends. The germline V gene encodes CDR1 SNHLY and CDR2 FYNNEI. CDR3 length equals 14 residues. The CDR3 DNA reads TGTGCCAGCAGTGAAGTCCCAGATATAGAGACCCAGTACTTC. This encodes CASSEVPDIETQYF.

With respect to this clone: Within the sample, other DNA sequences also encode this same CDR3. This chain uses TRBV5-1 with TRBJ1-4; D ambiguous. V was cut by 1 base and J by 0 bases, with 4 bases left in between. Germline V gene data show CDR1 as SGHRS and CDR2 as YFSETQ. This CDR3 comprises 14 residues. The CDR3 protein is CASSLTATNEKLFF. The CDR3 nucleotides read TGCGCCAGCAGCTTGACGGCAACTAATGAAAAACTGTTTTTT.

This clone was counted only a few times. V and J are TRBV4-2 and TRBJ2-2; a weak D match, TRBD1 (7 bases). Germline CDR1 reads LGHNA; CDR2 reads YNFKEQ. This CDR3 comprises 16 residues. Trimming removed 3 bases at V and 3 bases at J, with 14 bases between. The CDR3 region is CASSHSGGPDTGELFF. Written as DNA, the CDR3 is TGTGCCAGCAGCCACTCAGGGGGGCCGGACACCGGGGAGCTGTTTTTT.

The rearrangement joins TRBV11-1 to TRBJ2-7; TRBD2 is a possible D gene (5 bases). This CDR3 has 14 amino acids. V lost 4 bases, J lost 6 bases, and 16 bases lay in between. CDR1 is SGHAT and CDR2 is FQDESV in the germline V gene (reference sequence). The CDR3 protein is CASSSSRETGEQYF. The CDR3 DNA reads TGTGCCAGCAGCTCCTCGAGGGAGACGGGCGAGCAGTACTTC. Drawing the rest from reference TRBV11-1 and TRBJ2-7, the complete variable domain is EAEVAQSPRYKITEKSQAVAFWCDPISGHATLYWYRQILGQGPELLVQFQDESVVDDSQLPKDRFSAERLKGVDSTLKIQPAELGDSAMYLCASSSSRETGEQYFGPGTRLTVT.

J is TRBJ2-1 and V is TRBV7-9; D call uncertain. The V end lost 5 bases, the J end lost 5 bases, and 10 bases lay between the germline ends. Germline loops: CDR1 SEHNR, CDR2 FQNEAQ (reference sequence). CDR3 length: 13 amino acids. The CDR3 sequence: CASSNRFDNEQFF. Written as DNA, the CDR3 is TGTGCCAGCAGCAACCGGTTCGACAATGAGCAGTTCTTC.